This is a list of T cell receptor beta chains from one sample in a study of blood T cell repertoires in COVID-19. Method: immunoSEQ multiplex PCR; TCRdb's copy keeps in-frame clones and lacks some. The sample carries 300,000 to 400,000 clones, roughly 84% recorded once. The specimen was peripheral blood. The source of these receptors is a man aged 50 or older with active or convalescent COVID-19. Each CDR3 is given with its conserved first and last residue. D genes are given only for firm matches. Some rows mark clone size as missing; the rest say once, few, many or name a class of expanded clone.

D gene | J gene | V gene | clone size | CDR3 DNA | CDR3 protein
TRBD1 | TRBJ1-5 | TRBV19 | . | TGTGCCAGTAGCTGGGACAGTGGGGGCCCAAGGGCCCAGCATTTT | CASSWDSGGPRAQHF
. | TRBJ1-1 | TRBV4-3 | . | TGCGCCAGCAGCCCCCCTTCGGCGGGCGGGGCTGAAGCTTTCTTT | CASSPPSAGGAEAFF
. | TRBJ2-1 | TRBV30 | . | TGTGCCTGGAGTCCTCTGACGCGGGGTGAGCAGTTCTTC | CAWSPLTRGEQFF
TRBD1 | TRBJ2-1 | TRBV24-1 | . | TGTGCCACCAGTGACCCCGGGACAGGGAACAATGAGCAGTTCTTC | CATSDPGTGNNEQFF
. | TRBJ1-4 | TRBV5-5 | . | TGTGCCAGCAGCTTGCGGGGGAATGAAAAACTGTTTTTT | CASSLRGNEKLFF
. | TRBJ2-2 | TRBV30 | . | TGTGCCTGGAGTGAACTAGATGCAGGCACCGGGGAGCTGTTTTTT | CAWSELDAGTGELFF
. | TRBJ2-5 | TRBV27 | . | . | CASSLSSGGLSLETQYF
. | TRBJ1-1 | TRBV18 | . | TGTGCCAGCTCACCACCGTCCTCAGGAAACACTGAAGCTTTCTTT | CASSPPSSGNTEAFF
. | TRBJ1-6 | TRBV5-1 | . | TGCGCCAGCAGCTTGGAGGGGCAGGGGAATTCACCCCTCCACTTT | CASSLEGQGNSPLHF
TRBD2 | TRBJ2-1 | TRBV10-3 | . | TGTGCCATCAGTGAAGGGCGGGGGGGGTACAATGAGCAGTTCTTC | CAISEGRGGYNEQFF
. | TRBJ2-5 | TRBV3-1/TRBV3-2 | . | TGTGCCAGCAGCCACGAGGGAGGTTCGGGCCCAGAGACCCAGTACTTC | CASSHEGGSGPETQYF
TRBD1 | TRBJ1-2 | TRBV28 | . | TGTGCCAGCAGTGTTGGGACAGCCTTGGGTGGCTACACCTTC | CASSVGTALGGYTF
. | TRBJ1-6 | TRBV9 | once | TGTGCCAGCAGCGTAGTAGGAGGATCACCCCTCCACTTT | CASSVVGGSPLHF
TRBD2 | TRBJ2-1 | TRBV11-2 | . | TGTGCCAGCAGCTTAGGTCTAGCGGGAGTTAATGAGCAGTTCTTC | CASSLGLAGVNEQFF
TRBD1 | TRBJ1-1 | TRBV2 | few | TGTGCCAGCAGTGAAGTAGGGCAGGGGGTATGGACTGAAGCTTTCTTT | CASSEVGQGVWTEAFF
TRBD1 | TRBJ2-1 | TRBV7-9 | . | TGTGCCAGCAGCTCCCCACAGGGGGCTATCTACAATGAGCAGTTCTTC | CASSSPQGAIYNEQFF
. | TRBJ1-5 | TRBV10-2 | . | TGCGCCAGCAGTGAGTCGCGAAGAAGCAATCAGCCCCAGCATTTT | CASSESRRSNQPQHF
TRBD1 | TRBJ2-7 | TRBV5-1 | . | TGCGCCAGCAGCTTGGAGGGACAGTTCTACGAGCAGTACTTC | CASSLEGQFYEQYF
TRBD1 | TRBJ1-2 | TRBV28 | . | TGTGCCAGCAGTTTTTACAGGGGCGGCTATGGCTACACCTTC | CASSFYRGGYGYTF
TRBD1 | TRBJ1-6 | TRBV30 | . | TGCGCCTGGAGTTACGGGACAGCCTATAATTCACCCCTCCACTTT | CAWSYGTAYNSPLHF
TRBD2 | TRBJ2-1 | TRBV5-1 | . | TGCGCCAGCAGCCCCGGACTAGCGGGGGCGGGGGAGCAGTTCTTC | CASSPGLAGAGEQFF
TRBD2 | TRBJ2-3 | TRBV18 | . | TGTGCCAGCTCACCGCCGGGACTAGCGGTCACAGATACGCAGTATTTT | CASSPPGLAVTDTQYF
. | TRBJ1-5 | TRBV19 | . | TGTGCCAGTAGCCATCAGGCCCTTTATAGCAATCAGCCCCAGCATTTT | CASSHQALYSNQPQHF
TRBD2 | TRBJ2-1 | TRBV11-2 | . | TGTGCCAGCAGGTATAGCGGGGGCCCCTACAATGAGCAGTTCTTC | CASRYSGGPYNEQFF
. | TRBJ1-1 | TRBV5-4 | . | TGTGCCAGCAGCGTGGAGAGAGTTGCCACTGAAGCTTTCTTT | CASSVERVATEAFF
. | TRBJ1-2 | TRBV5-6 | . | TGTGCCAGCAGCCCGGACAGTAACTATGGCTACACCTTC | CASSPDSNYGYTF
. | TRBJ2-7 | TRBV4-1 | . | TGCGCCAGCAGCCAAGATCCGTGGGGCAGGGCCTACGAGCAGTACTTC | CASSQDPWGRAYEQYF
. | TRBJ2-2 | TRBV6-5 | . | TGTGCCAGCAGTTATTACGGAGCGAACACCGGGGAGCTGTTTTTT | CASSYYGANTGELFF
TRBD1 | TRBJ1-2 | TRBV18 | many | TGTGCCAGCTCACCATTACCGGACAGGGTCTATGGCTACACCTTC | CASSPLPDRVYGYTF
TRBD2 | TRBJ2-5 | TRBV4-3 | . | TGCGCCAGCAGCCAAGGACCGACTAGCGGGGGAGGGGAGACCCAGTACTTC | CASSQGPTSGGGETQYF
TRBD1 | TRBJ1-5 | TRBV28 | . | TGTGCCAGCCGACAGGGATTCAGTCAGCCCCAGCATTTT | CASRQGFSQPQHF
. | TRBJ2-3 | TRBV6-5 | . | TGTGCCAGCAGTTACTCGTCGGGAGTCCGAGATACGCAGTATTTT | CASSYSSGVRDTQYF
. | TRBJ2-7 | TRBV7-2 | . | TGTGCCAGCAGCTTAGGAAGAGGTGGAGTCTACGAGCAGTACTTC | CASSLGRGGVYEQYF
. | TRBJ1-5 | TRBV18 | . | TGTGCCAGCTCACCCGGGGGGAATCAGCCCCAGCATTTT | CASSPGGNQPQHF
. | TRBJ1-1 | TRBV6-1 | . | TGTGCCAGCAGTGAATCTGGACACCGGACTGAAGCTTTCTTT | CASSESGHRTEAFF
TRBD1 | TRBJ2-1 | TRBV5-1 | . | TGCGCCAGCAGCTCGTCCGGGACAGGGGGATACAATGAGCAGTTCTTC | CASSSSGTGGYNEQFF
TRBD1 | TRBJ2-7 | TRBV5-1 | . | TGCGCCAGCAGCCCACAGGGGGACTACGAGCAGTACTTC | CASSPQGDYEQYF
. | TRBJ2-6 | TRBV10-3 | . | TGTGCCATCAGTGAGTCGAGGGTGAGCGGCTCTGGGGCCAACGTCCTGACTTTC | CAISESRVSGSGANVLTF
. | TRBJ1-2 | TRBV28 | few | TGTGCCAGCAGTACAGTTGTCCGTATATATGGCTACACCTTC | CASSTVVRIYGYTF
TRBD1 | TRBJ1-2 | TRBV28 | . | TGTGCCAGCAATCCTTCAATAGGGACAGGCAATTATGGCTACACCTTC | CASNPSIGTGNYGYTF
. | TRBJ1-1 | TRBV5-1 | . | TGCGCCAGCAGAAAACAGGGTGAGGCCACTGAAGCTTTCTTT | CASRKQGEATEAFF
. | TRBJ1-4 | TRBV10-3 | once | TGTGCCATCAGTGATACAGGGTCAGGGGAATACGGAAAACTGTTTTTT | CAISDTGSGEYGKLFF
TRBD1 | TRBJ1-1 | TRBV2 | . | TGTGCCAGCAGCAGGGGGTACACTGAAGCTTTCTTT | CASSRGYTEAFF
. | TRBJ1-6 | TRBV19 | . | TGTGCCAGTAGTATTAACAATAATTCACCCCTCCACTTT | CASSINNNSPLHF
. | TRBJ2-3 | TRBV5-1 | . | TGCGCCAGCAGCTTGGCCATAGGAGCAGATACGCAGTATTTT | CASSLAIGADTQYF
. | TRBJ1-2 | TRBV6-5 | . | TGTGCCAGCAGTTACTCGTACGGTAATGGCTACACCTTC | CASSYSYGNGYTF
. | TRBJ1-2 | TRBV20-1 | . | TGCAGTGCTGGACAGCTCTATGGCTACACCTTC | CSAGQLYGYTF
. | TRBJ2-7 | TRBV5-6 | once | TGTGCCAGCAGCTTGGACAGGGCCTACGAGCAGTACTTC | CASSLDRAYEQYF
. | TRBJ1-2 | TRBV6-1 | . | TGTGCCAGCAGTGACCAACCCGGCTATGGCTACACCTTC | CASSDQPGYGYTF
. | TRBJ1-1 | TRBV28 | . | TGTGCCAGCAGTTTACAACAGGTTTACCGAGCTTTCTTT | CASSLQQVYRAFF
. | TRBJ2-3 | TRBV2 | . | TGTGCCAGCACTTTGACTAGCACAGATACGCAGTATTTT | CASTLTSTDTQYF
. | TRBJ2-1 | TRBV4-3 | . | TGCGCCAGCAGCCAACTAGGCGGGGTTTACAATGAGCAGTTCTTC | CASSQLGGVYNEQFF
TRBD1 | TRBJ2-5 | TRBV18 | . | TGTGCCAGCTCACCCGGGACAGGGGGGACTCGGACCCAGTACTTC | CASSPGTGGTRTQYF
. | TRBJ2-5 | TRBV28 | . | TGTGCCAGCACCCAGGGGACCCAGTACTTC | CASTQGTQYF
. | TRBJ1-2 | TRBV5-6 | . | TGTGCCAGCAGCTTTCAGGGCCGAGGCTACACCTTC | CASSFQGRGYTF